The T cell receptor (beta chain) described here comes from a study of blood T cell repertoires in COVID-19. Study processing details: By means of reference gene primer amplification, nucleated cell counts were estimated. Measured with immunoSEQ multiplex PCR; TCRdb has only the in-frame clones, and not every one. The V and J calls and clone size were taken over from that table, and D and trimming were inferred from the DNA. The sample carries about 80,000 clones, 88% recorded once. Sequencing was performed on peripheral blood. The TCR sequence derives from a man between 65 and 85 years old with acute or convalescent COVID-19.

For the CDR3, the DNA is TGCGCCAGCAAACAGGGGGCGACCTATAATGAAAAACTGTTTTTT. Protein sequence: CASKQGATYNEKLFF. The rearrangement links TRBV10-2 to TRBJ1-4, with 9 bases identical to TRBD1. Germline V gene sequence: CDR1 WSHSY, CDR2 SAAADI. There are 15 residues in the CDR3. V trimming: 7 bases; J trimming: 4 bases; junction bases outside the gene matches: 7.